Listed below are T cell receptor beta chains from one sample, sequenced in a study of blood T cell repertoires in COVID-19. Repertoires were generated with immunoSEQ multiplex PCR, while TCRdb's copy carries only in-frame clones and drops some. The table has roughly 200,000 clones, over 80% seen once; the top ten hold about 7%. Sequenced input: peripheral blood. Receptors originate from a woman between 40 and 55 years old with COVID-19, enrolled during active disease. Each CDR3 is given with its conserved first and last residue. The D gene is left open where the match is weak. Rows may omit the clone size; those that give it use once, few, many or a size class.

V	size	J	D	CDR3	DNA
TRBV4-1	NA	TRBJ2-1	NA	CASSQDDSYNEQFF	TGCGCCAGCAGCCAAGATGACAGCTACAATGAGCAGTTCTTC
TRBV11-2	NA	TRBJ1-6	NA	CASSLDPAGNSPLHF	TGTGCCAGCAGCTTAGACCCGGCGGGAAATTCACCCCTCCACTTT
TRBV14	NA	TRBJ2-1	TRBD1	CASSQGLDRGPGEQFF	TGTGCCAGCAGCCAAGGACTAGACAGGGGGCCAGGTGAGCAGTTCTTC
TRBV18	NA	TRBJ1-2	TRBD1	CASSPRDRGDYGYTF	TGTGCCAGCTCACCACGCGACAGGGGGGACTATGGCTACACCTTC
TRBV7-9	once	TRBJ1-5	NA	CASSVGEVYHQPQHF	TGTGCCAGCAGTGTAGGAGAGGTCTATCATCAGCCCCAGCATTTT
TRBV5-5	NA	TRBJ2-7	TRBD1	CASSFTTGAGLHF	TGTGCCAGCAGCTTTACCACAGGGGCCGGATTGCACTTC
TRBV6-2/TRBV6-3	NA	TRBJ2-7	TRBD2	CASSLTSVSYEQYF	TGTGCCAGCAGTTTGACTAGCGTTTCCTACGAGCAGTACTTC
TRBV7-8	NA	TRBJ2-7	TRBD1	CASRSTGTYEQYF	TGTGCCAGCAGATCGACAGGGACCTACGAGCAGTACTTC
TRBV7-9	once	TRBJ1-6	TRBD1	CASSPGTGVNNSPLHF	TGTGCCAGCAGCCCCGGGACAGGGGTCAATAATTCACCCCTCCACTTT
TRBV5-1	NA	TRBJ2-3	TRBD2	CASSSRLATDTQYF	TGCGCCAGCAGCTCCCGACTAGCCACAGATACGCAGTATTTT
TRBV19	few	TRBJ2-1	TRBD2	CASSGRVAGGPYNEQFF	TGTGCCAGTAGTGGGCGAGTAGCGGGGGGACCTTACAATGAGCAGTTCTTC
TRBV6-1	NA	TRBJ1-5	NA	CASSEASYQPQHF	TGTGCCAGCAGTGAAGCGTCTTATCAGCCCCAGCATTTT
TRBV9	NA	TRBJ2-1	TRBD2	CASSVKRTSGSKEQFF	TGTGCCAGCAGCGTAAAAAGGACTAGCGGTTCCAAGGAGCAGTTCTTC
TRBV5-4	NA	TRBJ2-7	NA	CASSLMGSGFYEQYF	TGTGCCAGCAGCTTGATGGGTAGCGGATTCTACGAGCAGTACTTC
TRBV5-4	NA	TRBJ2-7	TRBD1	CASSWTGQGFYEQYF	TGTGCCAGCAGCTGGACGGGACAGGGCTTCTACGAGCAGTACTTC
TRBV6-5	NA	TRBJ2-1	TRBD2	CASSFLGLGGNEQFF	TGTGCCAGCAGTTTCCTGGGACTAGGGGGAAATGAGCAGTTCTTC
TRBV6-5	few	TRBJ1-4	NA	CASKVQGEDFVKLFF	TGTGCCAGCAAAGTTCAAGGAGAGGATTTCGTAAAACTGTTTTTT
TRBV14	NA	TRBJ1-4	NA	CASSPTNGVGEKLFF	TGTGCCAGCAGCCCGACGAACGGGGTGGGTGAAAAACTGTTTTTT
TRBV19	few	TRBJ2-2	TRBD2	CASGPLGTSRTGELFF	TGTGCCAGTGGGCCCCTCGGGACTAGCCGCACCGGGGAGCTGTTTTTT
TRBV5-6	once	TRBJ1-2	NA	CASSPVGRGSYGYTF	TGTGCCAGCAGCCCGGTAGGCAGGGGATCCTATGGCTACACCTTC
TRBV19	many	TRBJ1-2	TRBD1	CASSRQGTNYGYTF	TGTGCCAGTAGCCGACAGGGTACTAACTATGGCTACACCTTC
TRBV9	NA	TRBJ1-1	TRBD1	CASSVVTGGNTEAFF	TGTGCCAGCAGCGTAGTCACAGGGGGGAACACTGAAGCTTTCTTT
TRBV18	NA	TRBJ1-5	NA	CASSPTVNQPQHF	TGTGCCAGCTCACCAACAGTTAATCAGCCCCAGCATTTT
TRBV6-5	NA	TRBJ2-7	NA	CASLGLTGNVDEQYF	TGTGCCAGCCTCGGCCTGACAGGCAATGTTGACGAGCAGTACTTC
TRBV5-4	NA	TRBJ2-7	NA	CASSHTVYEQYF	TGTGCCAGCAGCCATACAGTCTACGAGCAGTACTTC